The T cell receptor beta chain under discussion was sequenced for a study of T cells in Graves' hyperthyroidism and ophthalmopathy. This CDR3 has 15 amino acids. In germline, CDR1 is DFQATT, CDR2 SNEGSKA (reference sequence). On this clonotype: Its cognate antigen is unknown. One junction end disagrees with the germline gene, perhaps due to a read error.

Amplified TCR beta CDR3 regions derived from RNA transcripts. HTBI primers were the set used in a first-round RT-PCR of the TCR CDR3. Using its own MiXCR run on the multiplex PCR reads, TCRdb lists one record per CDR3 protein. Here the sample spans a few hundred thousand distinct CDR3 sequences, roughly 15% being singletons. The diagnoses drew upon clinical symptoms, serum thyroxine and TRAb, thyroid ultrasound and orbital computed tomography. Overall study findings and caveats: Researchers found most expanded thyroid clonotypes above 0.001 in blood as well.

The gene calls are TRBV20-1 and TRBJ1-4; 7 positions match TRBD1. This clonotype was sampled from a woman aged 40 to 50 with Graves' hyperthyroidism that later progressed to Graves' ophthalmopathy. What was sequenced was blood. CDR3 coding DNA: TGCAGTGCTCCGGGTCAGAGGGGGCGAGCTGAAAAACTGGTTTTT. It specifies CSAPGQRGRAEKLVF.